The 15 T cell receptor beta chains below all came from one sample that was sequenced in a study of T cell repertoires in Merkel cell carcinoma. TCRdb's copy holds only in-frame clones and misses some; the assay was immunoSEQ multiplex PCR. The profile covers about 15,000 clones, with roughly four fifths appearing a single time and 15% to 20% taken by the ten largest. Sequencing was carried out using tumor tissue. These receptors were obtained from an adult with Merkel cell carcinoma.

This chain uses TRBV5-6 with TRBJ2-7, with D unresolved. There are 12 residues in the CDR3. Per the germline V gene, CDR1 is SGHDT and CDR2 is YYEEEE. V was shortened by 0 bases and J by 3 bases, with 4 bases between the two germline ends. CDR3 sequence: CASSLDIYEQYF. DNA for the CDR3: TGTGCCAGCAGCTTGGACATCTACGAGCAGTACTTC.

The chain is built from TRBV29-1 and TRBJ1-3; weak D call: TRBD1 (6 bases). The germline gives CDR1 SQVTM, CDR2 ANQGSEA. The CDR3 is 13 amino acids. For the CDR3, the DNA is TGCAGTGCTGCTGGGGGGCTGGAAAACACCATATATTTT. This encodes CSAAGGLENTIYF.

This sequence joins TRBV7-2 and TRBJ2-7; D gene unclear. V shed 0 bases and J shed 3 bases, with 9 bases lying between them. Germline V gene data show CDR1 as SGHTA and CDR2 as FQGNSA. This CDR3 comprises 14 residues. The DNA of the CDR3 is TGTGCCAGCAGCTTAGCTGTCAGCAACTACGAGCAGTACTTC. It encodes CASSLAVSNYEQYF.

The gene calls are TRBV5-1 and TRBJ1-2; D may be TRBD1 (5 bases). Germline loops: CDR1 SGHRS, CDR2 YFSETQ. The CDR3 length is 15 residues. The V end was cut by 1 base, the J end by 1 base, with 11 bases between. The CDR3 DNA reads TGCGCCAGCAGCTTGAGTGGGACGGTTAACTATGGCTACACCTTC. Its protein product is CASSLSGTVNYGYTF.

The CDR3 region has the DNA TGTGCCAGCAGCTGGGGACAGGGGGCCCCCAACACTGAAGCTTTCTTT. This sequence encodes CASSWGQGAPNTEAFF. This chain connects TRBV6-2 or TRBV6-3 to TRBJ1-1; 12 bases align to TRBD1. Germline CDR1 and CDR2: MNHEY and SVGEGT. The junction had 7 bases not matched to a gene; V was cut back by 6 bases and J by 2 bases. This CDR3 comprises 16 residues.

J is TRBJ1-1 and V is TRBV6-2 or TRBV6-3; perhaps TRBD1 as D (6 bases). Germline V gene lookup returns CDR1 MNHEY and CDR2 SVGEGT. Trimming left V 5 bases short and J 3 bases short, with 22 bases between. There are 17 residues in the CDR3. In DNA, the CDR3 is TGTGCCAGCAGTGGCCACAGGGACCTTGGAAGGGACACTGAAGCTTTCTTT. Its translation is CASSGHRDLGRDTEAFF.

The chain couples TRBV5-6 to TRBJ1-1; D ambiguous. CDR1 and CDR2 (germline): SGHDT, YYEEEE. This CDR3 contains 12 residues. Trimming removed 0 bases at V and 11 bases at J, with 11 bases between. The CDR3 DNA follows: TGTGCCAGCAGCTTGGGGGGTCCCTCGGCTTTCTTT. This gives the protein CASSLGGPSAFF.

This chain links TRBV7-2 with TRBJ2-2; TRBD2 agrees at 7 bases. Germline CDR1 reads SGHTA; CDR2 reads FQGNSA. V lost 9 bases, J lost 0 bases, and 4 bases stayed unmatched. This CDR3 has 14 residues. The CDR3 DNA sequence: TGTGCCAGTTCCCGGGAGGCGAACACCGGGGAGCTGTTTTTT. It translates to CASSREANTGELFF.

The V and J genes are TRBV7-9 and TRBJ1-2; D is ambiguous. Looked up from germline, CDR1 is SEHNR and CDR2 is FQNEAQ (reference sequence). The CDR3 loop spans 11 amino acids. Deletions cut 5 bases from V and 6 bases from J, with 7 bases between. The chain's CDR3 is CASSPPHGYTF. Here the CDR3 DNA reads TGTGCCAGCAGCCCCCCACATGGCTACACCTTC. The variable domain in full, with the rest retrieved from reference TRBV7-9 and TRBJ1-2, is DTGVSQNPRHKITKRGQNVTFRCDPISEHNRLYWYRQTLGQGPEFLTYFQNEAQLEKSRLLSDRFSAERPKGSFSTLEIQRTEQGDSAMYLCASSPPHGYTFGSGTRLTVV.

This rearrangement joins TRBV2 to TRBJ1-1; D uncertain. This CDR3 has 14 amino acids. Trimming removed 4 bases at V and 1 base at J, with 10 bases between. The V gene's germline CDR1 is SNHLY and CDR2 FYNNEI. The CDR3 region is CASSVSRSNTEAFF. CDR3 nucleotide sequence: TGTGCCAGCAGTGTTAGCAGATCGAACACTGAAGCTTTCTTT. The variable domain in full, with the rest retrieved from reference TRBV2 and TRBJ1-1, is EPEVTQTPSHQVTQMGQEVILRCVPISNHLYFYWYRQILGQKVEFLVSFYNNEISEKSEIFDDQFSVERPDGSNFTLKIRSTKLEDSAMYFCASSVSRSNTEAFFGQGTRLTVV.

This chain connects TRBV6-5 to TRBJ2-3, with 11 bases that match TRBD2. CDR3 length: 14 residues. V was clipped by 6 bases and J by 2 bases; unmatched bases: 1. Germline CDR1 and CDR2: MNHEY and SVGAGI. CDR3 loop: CASRTSGTTDTQYF. CDR3 coding DNA: TGTGCCAGCAGGACTAGCGGGACCACAGATACGCAGTATTTT.

This clone was found a few times. The V and J genes are TRBV6-2 or TRBV6-3 and TRBJ1-1; TRBD1 agrees at 11 bases. CDR1 is MNHEY and CDR2 is SVGEGT in the germline V gene. The CDR3 has 17 amino acids. With 2 bases clipped from V and 1 base from J, the junction kept 6 bases outside the gene matches. This CDR3 is CASSYRTGGDGNTEAFF. DNA of the CDR3: TGTGCCAGCAGTTACCGGACAGGGGGCGACGGGAACACTGAAGCTTTCTTT.

This clone has only a few counts. The chain employs TRBV27 and TRBJ2-2, with TRBD1 matching over 7 bases. CDR3 length: 16 residues. The trim removed 0 bases at V and 0 bases at J, leaving 1 base unmatched. Germline lookup yields CDR1 MNHEY and CDR2 SMNVEV (reference sequence). CDR3 in amino acids: CASSLSRGPNTGELFF. The CDR3, as DNA: TGTGCCAGCAGTTTATCGAGGGGGCCGAACACCGGGGAGCTGTTTTTT.

The genes are TRBV9 and TRBJ2-7, with a possible D match to TRBD1 (6 bases). V lost 0 bases to trimming and J lost 6 bases, with 13 bases between them. The CDR3 is 14 residues long. CDR1 SGDLS and CDR2 YYNGEE come from the germline V gene. CDR3 sequence reads: CASSVVDGTSEQYF. The CDR3 DNA follows: TGTGCCAGCAGCGTAGTCGATGGGACAAGCGAGCAGTACTTC.

This clone was observed a handful of times. The chain couples TRBV5-1 to TRBJ2-7; the D call may be TRBD1 or TRBD2 (5 bases each). CDR1 and CDR2 (germline): SGHRS, YFSETQ. Trimming shortened V by 0 bases and J by 0 bases, and 10 bases separated the two germline ends. The CDR3 spans 15 residues. CDR3 protein: CASSLEGESSYEQYF. CDR3 DNA: TGCGCCAGCAGCTTGGAAGGGGAGAGCTCCTACGAGCAGTACTTC. Combining the CDR3 with reference TRBV5-1 and TRBJ2-7 gives the whole variable domain KAGVTQTPRYLIKTRGQQVTLSCSPISGHRSVSWYQQTPGQGLQFLFEYFSETQRNKGNFPGRFSGRQFSNSRSEMNVSTLELGDSALYLCASSLEGESSYEQYFGPGTRLTVT.